The next 9 T cell receptor beta chains were all read from a single sample in a study of molecular identifiers for immune sequencing clone quantification. TCRdb passed the PCR reads through MiXCR, listing each CDR3 protein once. The sample shows some 320,000 distinct CDR3 sequences, 20% to 25% of them seen only once. Sequencing was done on a sample of naive CD8+ T cells from blood, with Jurkat cell RNA spiked in. Subset in this sample: FACS-sorted CD8+CD4-CCR7+CD45RA+ naive T cells. These receptors all stem from a human donor in good health. Some libraries in this study had Jurkat cell RNA spiked in.

This clonotype occurred many times. CDR3 region: CASSETSGRVNEQFF. The CDR3 DNA sequence: TGTGCCAGCAGCGAGACTAGCGGGAGGGTTAATGAGCAGTTCTTC. The chain links TRBV7-2 to TRBJ2-1; 14 nucleotides align to TRBD2. J gave up 7 bases and V 5 bases, and 4 bases lay outside the gene matches. The germline CDR1 and CDR2 sequences are SGHTA and FQGNSA. The CDR3 has 15 residues.

The sample holds a few counts of this clonotype. This chain connects TRBV4-1 to TRBJ1-2; 11 bases fit TRBD1. V lost 0 bases to trimming and J lost 4 bases; unmatched junction nucleotides: 7. Germline CDR1 is MGHRA and CDR2 is YSYEKL. The CDR3 has 17 amino acids. The CDR3 loop reads CASSQDHRTGGPYGYTF. In DNA, the CDR3 is TGCGCCAGCAGCCAAGATCATCGGACAGGGGGCCCCTATGGCTACACCTTC.

Comments on this clonotype: A much larger clone lies a single base off, so this may be a read error. The chain recombines TRBV5-1 with TRBJ2-2; 8 nucleotides align to TRBD1. The CDR3 sequence is 16 residues long. Germline V lookup: CDR1 SGHRS, CDR2 YFSETQ. Trimming took 3 bases from V and 3 from J; bases not matched to a gene: 7. This chain's CDR3 is CASSSPVGQDTGELFF. CDR3 DNA: TGCGCCAGCAGCTCCCCCGTGGGACAGGACACCGGGGAGCTGTTTTTT.

This clonotype came up many times. The chain combines TRBV7-9 with TRBJ1-4; 9 bases line up with TRBD1. Germline V gene lookup returns CDR1 SEHNR and CDR2 FQNEAQ (reference sequence). The CDR3 covers 18 residues. Trimming cost V 5 bases and J 2 bases; bases outside gene matches: 12. Written as DNA, the CDR3 is TGTGCCAGCAGCACCCGGGACAGGGTGGAAATGACTAATGAAAAACTGTTTTTT. It specifies CASSTRDRVEMTNEKLFF.

This clonotype was recorded once. Written as DNA, the CDR3 is TGTGCCAGCAGCCCTGGGACAGGGGAAGCCGAGCAGTACTTC. This translates into CASSPGTGEAEQYF. The chain employs TRBV3-1 and TRBJ2-7; 10 bases are a match to TRBD1. Germline CDR1 LGHDT, CDR2 YNNKEL (reference sequence). There are 14 residues in the CDR3. With V trimmed by 4 bases and J by 6 bases, 6 bases remained unmatched.

This clonotype was found many times. This rearrangement joins TRBV5-4 to TRBJ1-1; no clear D gene. The CDR3 loop spans 12 amino acids. V shed 4 bases and J shed 10 bases, with 14 bases lying between them. The germline V gene has CDR1 SGHNT and CDR2 YYREEE (reference sequence). The CDR3 loop is CASSAGIEGAFF. CDR3 sequence (DNA): TGTGCCAGCAGCGCCGGGATCGAAGGAGCTTTCTTT.

In its sample, this clonotype was seen a few times. The chain carries TRBV6-2 or TRBV6-3 and TRBJ1-1; weak D call: TRBD1 (6 bases). Germline CDR1 and CDR2: MNHEY and SVGEGT. The V gene lost 4 bases and the J gene lost 8 bases, with 8 bases spanning the gap. CDR3 size: 11 residues. The CDR3 DNA reads as TGTGCCAGCAGTTGGGACATCGAAGCTTTCTTT. As protein: CASSWDIEAFF.

At least ten counts were recorded for this clonotype. The V gene is TRBV29-1, the J gene TRBJ2-5; perhaps TRBD2 as D (5 bases). The V and J ends lost 1 base and 5 bases respectively, with 11 bases between them. Looked up from germline, CDR1 is SQVTM and CDR2 is ANQGSEA. The CDR3 sequence is 13 residues long. CDR3 DNA: TGCAGCGTTGAAGGCGGCGGGCTGGAGACCCAGTACTTC. As protein: CSVEGGGLETQYF.

This clonotype was picked up a small number of times. The chain carries TRBV7-6 and TRBJ2-2; unclear D gene. Trimming took off 10 bases at V and 6 bases at J, with 24 bases between the two ends. The CDR3 covers 16 residues. From germline, CDR1 is SGHVS and CDR2 FNYEAQ. The CDR3 DNA reads TGTGCCATGATTAAAGGGCCCCAGCATAGGCCCGGGGAGCTGTTTTTT. Protein product: CAMIKGPQHRPGELFF.